These 10 T cell receptor beta chains came from one sample sequenced in a study of siplizumab effects on memory and regulatory T cells. Profiling relied on immunoSEQ multiplex PCR, and the TCRdb table lists in-frame clones only, not all of them. Of around 100,000 clones in the sample, about nine tenths were seen once. The sequenced sample consisted of non-Treg CD4+ T cells sorted from blood. All receptors come from a human donor in good health.

This chain uses TRBV9 with TRBJ1-1; TRBD1 agrees at 7 bases. CDR3 length equals 15 residues. The ends lost 4 bases at V and 0 bases at J; junction bases unmatched: 6. Germline assignment: CDR1 SGDLS and CDR2 YYNGEE. The CDR3 sequence: CASSPRGGVNTEAFF. In DNA, the CDR3 is TGTGCCAGCAGCCCCAGGGGGGGGGTGAACACTGAAGCTTTCTTT. Supplemented by reference TRBV9 and TRBJ1-1, the full variable domain reads DSGVTQTPKHLITATGQRVTLRCSPRSGDLSVYWYQQSLDQGLQFLIQYYNGEERAKGNILERFSAQQFPDLHSELNLSSLELGDSALYFCASSPRGGVNTEAFFGQGTRLTVV.

This clone was recorded only once. This sequence joins TRBV30 and TRBJ2-2; D unclear. CDR3 length: 11 amino acids. The V end lost 1 base, the J end lost 8 bases, and 5 bases lay between the germline ends. Per the germline V gene, CDR1 is GTSNPN and CDR2 is SVGIG (reference sequence). CDR3: CAWSDGGELFF. DNA of the CDR3: TGTGCCTGGAGTGATGGAGGGGAGCTGTTTTTT. Combining the CDR3 with reference TRBV30 and TRBJ2-2 gives the whole variable domain SQTIHQWPATLVQPVGSPLSLECTVEGTSNPNLYWYRQAAGRGLQLLFYSVGIGQISSEVPQNLSASRPQDRQFILSSKKLLLSDSGFYLCAWSDGGELFFGEGSRLTVL.

This clone was counted a single time. The DNA of the CDR3 is TGTGCCAGCTCACCAAGCGGTCCAATCCGGTTCTTC. It translates to CASSPSGPIRFF. The J gene is TRBJ2-1, the V gene TRBV18, with a tentative D call TRBD2 (5 bases). The V gene's germline CDR1 is KGHSH and CDR2 LQKENI. Trimming took off 2 bases at V and 15 bases at J, with 14 bases between the two ends. This CDR3 region has 12 residues. Full variable domain (rest looked up from reference TRBV18 and TRBJ2-1): NAGVMQNPRHLVRRRGQEARLRCSPMKGHSHVYWYRQLPEEGLKFMVYLQKENIIDESGMPKERFSAEFPKEGPSILRIQQVVRGDSAAYFCASSPSGPIRFFGPGTRLTVL.

The chain employs TRBV30 and TRBJ2-7, with 7 bases aligning to TRBD1. The CDR3 runs to 13 residues. Losses at the gene ends were 3 bases for V and 4 bases for J; bases not matched to a gene: 6. CDR1 and CDR2 from the germline V gene are GTSNPN and SVGIG (reference sequence). The CDR3 here is CAWRRQGTYEQYF. The CDR3 DNA reads as TGTGCCTGGAGAAGACAGGGAACGTACGAGCAGTACTTC.

This chain links TRBV6-5 with TRBJ2-7; D not certain. The CDR3 consists of 11 residues. Germline V gene data show CDR1 as MNHEY and CDR2 as SVGAGI. V was clipped by 5 bases and J by 7 bases, with 9 bases between them. CDR3 residues: CASSEFYEQYF. The CDR3 region has the DNA TGTGCCAGCAGTGAATTTTATGAGCAGTACTTC.

The rearrangement links TRBV9 to TRBJ2-7; D is unclear. CDR3 length equals 15 residues. V gave up 0 bases and J gave up 0 bases, with 10 bases separating them. Germline V gene data show CDR1 as SGDLS and CDR2 as YYNGEE. The CDR3 sequence is CASSVDPLSSYEQYF. The CDR3 nucleotides read TGTGCCAGCAGCGTAGACCCGCTGAGCTCCTACGAGCAGTACTTC.

The CDR3 is CASSIGPTRGAGFDNEQFF. The CDR3 DNA is TGTGCCAGTAGTATCGGGCCTACTAGGGGAGCGGGTTTCGACAATGAGCAGTTCTTC. V and J are TRBV19 and TRBJ2-1, with D perhaps TRBD2 (6 bases). V lost 3 bases to trimming and J lost 5 bases, with 26 bases between them. The germline gives CDR1 LNHDA, CDR2 SQIVND (reference sequence). This CDR3 contains 19 residues.

The CDR3 loop is CASSHTYEQYF. The CDR3 nucleotides are TGTGCCAGCAGTCACACCTACGAGCAGTACTTC. The rearrangement links TRBV6-1 to TRBJ2-7; D is ambiguous. CDR1 is MNHNS and CDR2 is SASEGT in the germline V gene. V lost 5 bases to trimming and J lost 2 bases, with 4 bases between them. This CDR3 spans 11 amino acids.

This sequence joins TRBV19 and TRBJ1-2; D is possibly TRBD1 (6 bases). The CDR3 length is 17 residues. From germline, CDR1 is LNHDA and CDR2 SQIVND (reference sequence). V gave up 2 bases and J gave up 1 base, with 17 bases separating them. The CDR3 spells CASSITTGNGFNYGYTF. The CDR3 DNA follows: TGTGCCAGTAGTATAACTACAGGGAATGGGTTTAACTATGGCTACACCTTC. Together with reference TRBV19 and TRBJ1-2, the CDR3 gives the full variable domain: DGGITQSPKYLFRKEGQNVTLSCEQNLNHDAMYWYRQDPGQGLRLIYYSQIVNDFQKGDIAEGYSVSREKKESFPLTVTSAQKNPTAFYLCASSITTGNGFNYGYTFGSGTRLTVV.

This sequence joins TRBV19 and TRBJ1-1; no definite D call. The germline gives CDR1 LNHDA, CDR2 SQIVND (reference sequence). V was pared by 6 bases and J by 3 bases, with 8 bases between. The CDR3 consists of 12 residues. This CDR3 is CASRDRYTEAFF. CDR3 coding DNA: TGTGCCAGTAGGGATCGGTACACTGAAGCTTTCTTT.